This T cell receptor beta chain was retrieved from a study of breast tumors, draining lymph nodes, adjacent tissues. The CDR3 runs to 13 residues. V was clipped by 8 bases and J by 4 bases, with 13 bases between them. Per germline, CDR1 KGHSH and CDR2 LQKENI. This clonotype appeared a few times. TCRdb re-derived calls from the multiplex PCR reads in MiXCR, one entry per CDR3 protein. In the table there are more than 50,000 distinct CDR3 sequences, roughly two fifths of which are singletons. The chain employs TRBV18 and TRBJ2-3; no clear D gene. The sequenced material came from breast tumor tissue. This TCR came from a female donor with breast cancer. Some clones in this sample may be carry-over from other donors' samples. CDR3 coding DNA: TGTGCCAGCCTACCGAGGAGCGCAGATACGCAGTATTTT. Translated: CASLPRSADTQYF.